The rows below give T cell receptor beta chains drawn from one sample of a study of T-cell reconstitution after alpha-beta-depleted transplantation in children. One entry per CDR3 protein, called by TCRdb with MiXCR from the PCR reads. The table lists 500,000 or so distinct CDR3 sequences, approximately 32% of them singletons. Sequences were derived from PBMCs from the stem cell graft donor, sampled from the stem cell graft. The origin of the receptors is a human donor who donated a stem cell graft to a child with aplastic anemia. Both conserved end residues are part of each CDR3. A D gene is named only where the DNA matches it firmly. Size is omitted from some rows. Given values are once, few, many or a class for expanded clones.

cdr3_length,d_call,j_call,v_call,clone_size,cdr3_nt,cdr3_aa
14,-,TRBJ2-3,TRBV5-1,few,TGCGCCAGCAACGCCAGGGCACGCACAGATACGCAGTATTTT,CASNARARTDTQYF
13,-,TRBJ2-5,TRBV12-3/TRBV12-4,-,TGTGCCAGCAGTTCAGGGGAGAAAGAGACCCAGTACTTC,CASSSGEKETQYF
16,TRBD2,TRBJ2-3,TRBV4-1,-,TGCGCCAGCAGCCAAGTTCTAAGCGGGACCACAGATACGCAGTATTTT,CASSQVLSGTTDTQYF
13,-,TRBJ1-2,TRBV29-1,few,TGCAGCGGATCAGTATACGAAGAAAATGGCTACACCTTC,CSGSVYEENGYTF
15,-,TRBJ2-2,TRBV7-2,few,TGTGCCAGCAGCTTAAGGACTCGTAAAACCGGGGAGCTGTTTTTT,CASSLRTRKTGELFF
14,-,TRBJ2-4,TRBV20-1,few,TGCAGTGCTGGCCCCGGCGCTTCATCCGGGTTTCAGTACTTC,CSAGPGASSGFQYF
16,TRBD2,TRBJ2-1,TRBV7-8,-,TGTGCCAGCAGCTTATTAGCTCGGCTAGCGGGAGATGAGCAGTTCTTC,CASSLLARLAGDEQFF
16,TRBD2,TRBJ2-3,TRBV5-4,-,TGTGCCAGCAGCTGGACTAGCGGGAGGGCCTTAGATACGCAGTATTTT,CASSWTSGRALDTQYF
13,-,TRBJ1-6,TRBV30,few,TGTGCCTGGAGGACAGCAGGGAATTCACCCCTCCACTTT,CAWRTAGNSPLHF
13,TRBD1,TRBJ2-1,TRBV6-1,-,TGTGCCAGCATGGGGACAGGGGGTCGGGAGCAGTTCTTC,CASMGTGGREQFF
15,-,TRBJ2-6,TRBV7-2,-,TGTGCCAGCAGCCTCCATGGGGCTGGGGCCAACGTCCTGACTTTC,CASSLHGAGANVLTF
13,-,TRBJ2-3,TRBV27,few,TGTGCCAGCAGTTCTTTCGGCACAGATACGCAGTATTTT,CASSSFGTDTQYF
16,-,TRBJ2-1,TRBV6-1,many,TGTGCCAGCAGTGAATATGAGGGGACCTACTACAATGAGCAGTTCTTC,CASSEYEGTYYNEQFF
13,-,TRBJ2-7,TRBV2,-,TGTGCCAGCAACCTTAGGGTAGGGCACGAGCAGTACTTC,CASNLRVGHEQYF
13,-,TRBJ1-6,TRBV7-2,few,TGTGCCAGCAGCGATCCCTGGGGATCACCCCTCCACTTT,CASSDPWGSPLHF
14,-,TRBJ2-7,TRBV7-9,-,TGTGCCAGCAGCCCCCGGGAGATGATGTACGAGCAGTACTTC,CASSPREMMYEQYF